Only one count was recorded for the clone carrying this T cell receptor beta chain. This entry belongs to a study of blood T cell repertoires in COVID-19. Libraries were prepared by immunoSEQ multiplex PCR; TCRdb keeps only in-frame clonotypes and omits some of them. This sample has around 49,000 clones, with roughly 80% found just once. The receptor was derived from a woman aged 55-75 years with acute or convalescent COVID-19. Sequencing was carried out using peripheral blood.

CDR3 loop: CAISETGQGAGSPLHF. CDR3 nucleotides: TGTGCCATCAGTGAGACTGGACAGGGAGCGGGTTCACCCCTCCACTTT. The chain recombines TRBV10-3 with TRBJ1-6, with TRBD1 matching 8 bases. Germline CDR1 is ENHRY and CDR2 is SYGVKD. Trimming cost V 2 bases and J 9 bases; bases outside gene matches: 9. The CDR3 extends over 16 amino acids.